The TCR beta chain under discussion was sequenced for a study of blood T cell repertoires in COVID-19. Study at large: From T cells, B-cell-depleted T cells, or PBMCs came the material, which was cDNA or gDNA.

Per germline, CDR1 SEHNR and CDR2 FQNEAQ (reference sequence). The CDR3 length is 15 residues. V lost 4 bases to trimming and J lost 1 base; unmatched junction nucleotides: 4. Clones were read by immunoSEQ multiplex PCR, and TCRdb kept only the in-frame ones, dropping some. This table holds about 200,000 clones, approximately 84% found once. Participant reports of clinical history set cohort assignment. In Cohort 3, a recovered donor had either two negative PCRs, clearance, or symptom resolution. This clone has just one count. Sequenced material: PBMCs or T cells enriched from blood (not recorded which). This rearrangement joins TRBV7-9 to TRBJ2-7; 10 nucleotides match TRBD2. The clonotype was recovered from a man aged 40-55 years who had recovered from COVID-19. In DNA form, the CDR3 reads TGTGCCAGCAGCTCCCCTAGCGGGGGATCCTACGAGCAGTACTTC. It is translated as CASSSPSGGSYEQYF.